This TCR beta chain is drawn from a study of TIL therapy for anti-PD-1-resistant metastatic lung cancer. Across the study: Patients had a median age of almost 55 years (range about 35-80).

Time point reported: pre-treatment sample, taken before nivolumab and TIL therapy. CDR1 SGDLS and CDR2 YYNGEE come from the germline V gene. The length of the CDR3 is 14 residues. The ends were cut back, 3 bases at V and 6 bases at J, with 14 bases in the middle. The libraries were made with immunoSEQ v3. Here immunoSEQ multiplex PCR was the method, and the copy in TCRdb shows in-frame clones only, minus some. The sample contains 18,000 or so clones, 83% of which appear only once. This chain joins TRBV9 and TRBJ2-3; either TRBD1 or TRBD2 may fit D (7 bases each). The sample here was blood, taken at baseline. The clonotype originates from a person aged 25-85 years with non-small cell lung cancer. The CDR3 region is CASSEGGGWDTQYF. The CDR3 region has the DNA TGTGCCAGCAGCGAGGGAGGGGGCTGGGATACGCAGTATTTT.